What follows is one T cell receptor (beta chain) and its context. Participants' reported clinical history set cohort assignment. This sample was included in a study of blood T cell repertoires in COVID-19. Germline-derived CDR1 and CDR2 are MNHEY and SMNVEV (reference sequence). This CDR3 is 14 amino acids long. The ends were cut back, 4 bases at V and 2 bases at J, with 9 bases in the middle. Using immunoSEQ multiplex PCR, the repertoire was profiled, and TCRdb retains in-frame clones only, with some absent. The sample lists 300,000 to 450,000 clones; 87% were seen once. V gene TRBV27 combines with J gene TRBJ1-3, with D hard to call. The sequence was collected from a man aged 30 to 45 who had recovered from COVID-19. The sample was PBMCs or T cells enriched from blood (not recorded which). This CDR3 reads CASSSGNAGNTIYF. DNA for the CDR3: TGTGCCAGCAGTTCGGGTAACGCTGGAAACACCATATATTTT.